The 30 T cell receptor beta chains listed next were all sequenced from one sample in a study of radiotherapy plus CTLA-4 blockade in lung cancer. Libraries were prepared by immunoSEQ multiplex PCR; TCRdb keeps only in-frame clonotypes and omits some of them. Of about 48,000 clones listed, 75% to 90% are singletons. The material was peripheral blood, obtained from a patient treated with radiotherapy plus ipilimumab. These receptors all come from a human donor with non-small cell lung cancer that progressed on radiotherapy plus ipilimumab. Some clones in this sample may be carry-over from other donors' samples.

The chain employs TRBV11-3 and TRBJ2-3, with D tentatively TRBD1 (5 bases). The V and J ends lost 6 bases and 1 base respectively, with 17 bases between them. The CDR3 length is 16 residues. Per the germline V gene, CDR1 is SGHNT and CDR2 is YENEEA. The CDR3 loop is CASRYQQGVGTDTQYF. CDR3 nucleotide sequence: TGTGCCAGCAGATACCAGCAGGGCGTGGGCACAGATACGCAGTATTTT.

The gene calls are TRBV7-2 and TRBJ2-3; no clear D gene. CDR3 length equals 15 residues. The germline V gene encodes CDR1 SGHTA and CDR2 FQGNSA. The germline V and J ends were trimmed by 4 bases and 4 bases, with 15 bases remaining between them. CDR3 sequence: CASSSLDEIADTQYF. The CDR3 bases are TGTGCCAGCAGCTCTCTAGATGAAATAGCAGATACGCAGTATTTT.

This clone was seen a single time. The chain combines TRBV7-2 with TRBJ2-1; 7 positions agree with TRBD2. J lost 2 bases, V lost 1 base, and 5 bases had no gene match. The CDR3 is made up of 16 amino acids. Germline CDR1 SGHTA, CDR2 FQGNSA. The CDR3 DNA is TGTGCCAGCAGCTTAGGAGGGAGCGGGACCTACAATGAGCAGTTCTTC. Amino acids: CASSLGGSGTYNEQFF.

This clone occurred once. J is TRBJ2-7 and V is TRBV2, with TRBD2 identical over 11 bases. With V trimmed by 2 bases and J by 7 bases, 7 bases remained unmatched. Germline V gene data show CDR1 as SNHLY and CDR2 as FYNNEI. The CDR3 totals 15 residues. In DNA form, the CDR3 reads TGTGCCAGCAGTGAAACACTAGCGGGAGTATGGGAGCAGTACTTC. It encodes CASSETLAGVWEQYF.

This chain uses TRBV2 with TRBJ1-5; 9 bases are a match to TRBD1. Germline CDR1 reads SNHLY; CDR2 reads FYNNEI. CDR3 length equals 15 residues. The ends lost 4 bases at V and 4 bases at J; junction bases unmatched: 5. CDR3: CASSALTGGNQPQHF. CDR3 nucleotide sequence: TGTGCCAGCAGTGCATTGACAGGGGGGAATCAGCCCCAGCATTTT.

CDR3 protein: CASIYAGTPGDDEQYF. The CDR3 coding sequence is TGTGCCAGCATCTACGCCGGGACTCCCGGAGATGACGAGCAGTACTTC. The rearrangement joins TRBV2 to TRBJ2-7, with a weak D call TRBD2 (6 bases). Trimming cost V 7 bases and J 5 bases, with 24 bases left between them. The CDR3 consists of 16 residues. Looked up from germline, CDR1 is SNHLY and CDR2 is FYNNEI.

This clone was seen just once. The V gene is TRBV9, the J gene TRBJ1-2; 11 bases are a match to TRBD1. CDR3 length equals 15 residues. V trimming: 1 base; J trimming: 6 bases; junction bases outside the gene matches: 5. CDR1 SGDLS and CDR2 YYNGEE come from the germline V gene. CDR3 DNA sequence: TGTGCCAGCAGCGTAACCGGGACAGGGGGGGATGGCTACACCTTC. Translating it yields CASSVTGTGGDGYTF. Supplemented by reference TRBV9 and TRBJ1-2, the full variable domain reads DSGVTQTPKHLITATGQRVTLRCSPRSGDLSVYWYQQSLDQGLQFLIQYYNGEERAKGNILERFSAQQFPDLHSELNLSSLELGDSALYFCASSVTGTGGDGYTFGSGTRLTVV.

This clone turned up a few times. This specimen includes other DNA sequences encoding the same CDR3. The chain joins TRBV6-1 to TRBJ1-1, with 7 bases lining up with TRBD1. V shed 2 bases, J shed 4 bases, and the junction held 4 bases outside the gene matches. CDR3 length equals 14 residues. Germline CDR1 MNHNS, CDR2 SASEGT. CDR3 amino acids: CASSENRGGTEAFF. CDR3 in DNA: TGTGCCAGCAGTGAAAACAGGGGCGGCACTGAAGCTTTCTTT.

J is TRBJ1-2 and V is TRBV4-1; a possible D gene is TRBD1 (5 bases). Per germline, CDR1 MGHRA and CDR2 YSYEKL. V was shortened by 4 bases and J by 6 bases, with 21 bases between the two germline ends. This CDR3 is 16 amino acids long. For the CDR3, the DNA is TGCGCCAGCAGCCCCCGGTCTAGGGGCTGGCTGGATGGCTACACCTTC. This gives the protein CASSPRSRGWLDGYTF.

The chain recombines TRBV5-5 with TRBJ1-2; D not certain. V dropped 2 bases and J dropped 0 bases, with 8 bases sitting between them. This CDR3 region has 14 residues. Germline loops: CDR1 SGHKS, CDR2 YYEKEE (reference sequence). CDR3 sequence: CASSFPGSNYGYTF. Here the CDR3 DNA reads TGTGCCAGCAGCTTTCCGGGATCTAACTATGGCTACACCTTC.

The chain carries TRBV2 and TRBJ1-5; D gene ambiguous. Germline V gene lookup returns CDR1 SNHLY and CDR2 FYNNEI. The V gene lost 5 bases and the J gene lost 8 bases, with 19 bases spanning the gap. The CDR3 consists of 15 residues. This CDR3 reads CASSYGTGSEKPQHF. CDR3 coding DNA: TGTGCCAGCAGTTATGGAACCGGGAGCGAGAAGCCCCAGCATTTT. The entire variable domain, with the rest obtained from reference TRBV2 and TRBJ1-5, is as follows: EPEVTQTPSHQVTQMGQEVILRCVPISNHLYFYWYRQILGQKVEFLVSFYNNEISEKSEIFDDQFSVERPDGSNFTLKIRSTKLEDSAMYFCASSYGTGSEKPQHFGDGTRLSIL.

V usage is TRBV6-5 and J usage is TRBJ1-6; TRBD1 aligns across 7 bases. The germline V gene encodes CDR1 MNHEY and CDR2 SVGAGI. V lost 0 bases and J lost 10; bases outside the gene matches: 0. CDR3 length: 13 amino acids. CDR3 nucleotides: TGTGCCAGCAGTTACTCCAGGGGGTCACCCCTCCACTTT. Amino acids: CASSYSRGSPLHF.

J is TRBJ2-7 and V is TRBV2, with unresolved D. This CDR3 region has 12 residues. CDR1 SNHLY and CDR2 FYNNEI come from the germline V gene. Deletions cut 7 bases from V and 1 base from J, with 8 bases between. This CDR3 is CASKRSSYEQYF. CDR3 in DNA: TGTGCCAGCAAAAGGAGTTCCTACGAGCAGTACTTC. The full variable domain, rest sourced from reference TRBV2 and TRBJ2-7, is EPEVTQTPSHQVTQMGQEVILRCVPISNHLYFYWYRQILGQKVEFLVSFYNNEISEKSEIFDDQFSVERPDGSNFTLKIRSTKLEDSAMYFCASKRSSYEQYFGPGTRLTVT.

The chain uses TRBV4-1 and TRBJ2-7; 10 bases line up with TRBD2. Germline V gene sequence: CDR1 MGHRA, CDR2 YSYEKL. This CDR3 is built from 19 residues. V was pared by 1 base and J by 1 base, with 13 bases of the junction left unmatched. This CDR3 is CASSQALGLAGESSYEQYF. The CDR3 DNA follows: TGCGCCAGCAGCCAAGCATTAGGGCTAGCGGGAGAATCGTCCTACGAGCAGTACTTC.

This clone was found once. The chain couples TRBV11-2 to TRBJ1-2, with no clear D. In germline, CDR1 is SGHAT, CDR2 FQNNGV. The V end lost 1 base, the J end lost 3 bases, and 12 bases lay between the germline ends. The CDR3 sequence is 15 residues long. CDR3 nucleotide sequence: TGTGCCAGCAGCTTAGTGGGCCAGGAACACTATGGCTACACCTTC. Its protein product is CASSLVGQEHYGYTF.

This clone was observed a single time. The rearrangement uses TRBV27 and TRBJ2-3; 11 bases line up with TRBD2. The CDR3 spans 18 residues. CDR1 and CDR2 from the germline V gene are MNHEY and SMNVEV (reference sequence). The trim removed 4 bases at V and 6 bases at J, leaving 15 bases unmatched. CDR3 nucleotides: TGTGCCAGCAGTTCACTCTCGACACTAGCGGGGGTGCGGGATACGCAGTATTTT. Encoded protein: CASSSLSTLAGVRDTQYF.

The chain carries TRBV6-4 and TRBJ1-1, with 7 nucleotides matching TRBD1. This CDR3 is 13 amino acids long. Germline loops: CDR1 MRHNA, CDR2 SNTAGT. V shed 3 bases, J shed 4 bases, and the junction held 2 bases outside the gene matches. The CDR3, as DNA: TGTGCCAGCAGTGATCAGGGGGGCACTGAAGCTTTCTTT. It codes for CASSDQGGTEAFF.

The rearrangement links TRBV29-1 to TRBJ2-1; D unresolved. V gave up 4 bases and J gave up 0 bases, with 13 bases separating them. The CDR3 is 15 amino acids. Germline CDR1 SQVTM, CDR2 ANQGSEA. CDR3 bases: TGCAGCGTTGTCTGGCCCCAAAGCTCCTACAATGAGCAGTTCTTC. As protein: CSVVWPQSSYNEQFF.

The chain couples TRBV27 to TRBJ1-6; 9 bases are shared with TRBD1. J gave up 5 bases and V 2 bases, and 1 base lay outside the gene matches. The CDR3 loop spans 15 amino acids. Germline V lookup: CDR1 MNHEY, CDR2 SMNVEV (reference sequence). CDR3 region: CASSLGDRDNSPLHF. CDR3 sequence (DNA): TGTGCCAGCAGTTTAGGGGACAGGGATAATTCACCCCTCCACTTT.

The chain uses TRBV5-1 and TRBJ2-7; TRBD2 aligns across 8 bases. J gave up 4 bases and V 8 bases, and 11 bases lay outside the gene matches. This CDR3 contains 14 residues. Germline V lookup: CDR1 SGHRS, CDR2 YFSETQ. CDR3 in amino acids: CASRTRGGAYEQYF. CDR3 bases: TGCGCCAGTAGAACCCGGGGGGGGGCTTACGAGCAGTACTTC.

V gene TRBV14 combines with J gene TRBJ2-7; the match to TRBD2 covers 7 bases. CDR1 is SGHDN and CDR2 is FVKESK in the germline V gene. Trimming took 3 bases from V and 4 from J; bases not matched to a gene: 12. The CDR3 runs 16 residues. The CDR3 DNA reads as TGTGCCAGCAGCCAGGCGGCACCAGGACTAGGGTACGAGCAGTACTTC. Amino acid sequence: CASSQAAPGLGYEQYF.

The rearrangement links TRBV29-1 to TRBJ2-3; 9 nucleotides agree with TRBD1. CDR1 and CDR2 from the germline V gene are SQVTM and ANQGSEA. The ends lost 2 bases at V and 0 bases at J; junction bases unmatched: 6. This CDR3 is built from 16 residues. As DNA, the CDR3 is TGCAGCGTTGAACGGGACAGGGCTTCTAGCACAGATACGCAGTATTTT. Its protein is CSVERDRASSTDTQYF.

This chain connects TRBV15 to TRBJ2-2; possibly TRBD2 for D (6 bases). Germline values: CDR1 LNHNV, CDR2 YYDKDF (reference sequence). The CDR3 consists of 15 residues. V was clipped by 5 bases and J by 7 bases, with 17 bases between them. This chain's CDR3 is CATSGGTRLGGELFF. The CDR3 region has the DNA TGTGCCACCAGCGGAGGGACCCGACTAGGCGGGGAGCTGTTTTTT. Variable domain in full (rest from reference TRBV15 and TRBJ2-2): DAMVIQNPRYQVTQFGKPVTLSCSQTLNHNVMYWYQQKSSQAPKLLFHYYDKDFNNEADTPDNFQSRRPNTSFCFLDIRSPGLGDTAMYLCATSGGTRLGGELFFGEGSRLTVL.

This chain links TRBV13 with TRBJ2-3, with 12 nucleotides matching TRBD2. V shed 4 bases, J shed 0 bases, and the junction held 8 bases outside the gene matches. Germline V gene data show CDR1 as PRHDT and CDR2 as FYEKMQ (reference sequence). The CDR3 covers 18 residues. This chain's CDR3 is CASSSLAGGFSSTDTQYF. The CDR3 DNA reads as TGTGCCAGCAGCTCCCTAGCGGGAGGGTTCTCTAGCACAGATACGCAGTATTTT. Looking up the rest from reference TRBV13 and TRBJ2-3 gives the full variable domain: AAGVIQSPRHLIKEKRETATLKCYPIPRHDTVYWYQQGPGQDPQFLISFYEKMQSDKGSIPDRFSAQQFSDYHSELNMSSLELGDSALYFCASSSLAGGFSSTDTQYFGPGTRLTVL.

This chain connects TRBV4-1 to TRBJ2-7, with D perhaps matching TRBD2 (6 bases). V was shortened by 1 base and J by 0 bases, with 13 bases between the two germline ends. CDR3 length: 16 residues. Germline V CDR1 and CDR2: MGHRA, YSYEKL. This CDR3 is CASSQVWGTDSYEQYF. The CDR3 region has the DNA TGCGCCAGCAGCCAAGTTTGGGGGACTGACTCCTACGAGCAGTACTTC.

This chain uses TRBV19 with TRBJ2-7; a weak D match, TRBD2 (6 bases). CDR1 and CDR2 from the germline V gene are LNHDA and SQIVND (reference sequence). The CDR3 spans 12 residues. The germline V and J ends were trimmed by 5 bases and 3 bases, with 8 bases remaining between them. The CDR3: CASSRDFYEQYF. The CDR3 DNA reads as TGTGCCAGTAGTCGGGACTTCTACGAGCAGTACTTC.

This chain links TRBV5-1 with TRBJ2-2; 7 bases match TRBD2. V was clipped by 6 bases and J by 5 bases; unmatched bases: 1. The CDR3 totals 12 residues. Germline values: CDR1 SGHRS, CDR2 YFSETQ. Here the CDR3 DNA reads TGCGCCAGCACGCGGGGGACCGGGGAGCTGTTTTTT. Residues: CASTRGTGELFF.

The V gene is TRBV6-4, the J gene TRBJ2-1; the D gene is possibly TRBD2 (5 bases). This CDR3 comprises 13 residues. Germline-derived CDR1 and CDR2 are MRHNA and SNTAGT. Trimming cost V 0 bases and J 7 bases, with 7 bases left between them. The CDR3 bases are TGTGCCAGCAGTGACTCCGGACTTAATGAGCAGTTCTTC. As protein: CASSDSGLNEQFF.

V usage is TRBV2 and J usage is TRBJ1-1; tentatively, D is TRBD1 (5 bases). CDR1 is SNHLY, CDR2 FYNNEI, per germline. The germline V and J ends were trimmed by 6 bases and 2 bases, with 7 bases remaining between them. The CDR3 is 12 residues long. CDR3 sequence: CASRRTNTEAFF. CDR3 nucleotide sequence: TGTGCCAGCAGGCGGACAAACACTGAAGCTTTCTTT. The full variable domain, completed using reference TRBV2 and TRBJ1-1, is EPEVTQTPSHQVTQMGQEVILRCVPISNHLYFYWYRQILGQKVEFLVSFYNNEISEKSEIFDDQFSVERPDGSNFTLKIRSTKLEDSAMYFCASRRTNTEAFFGQGTRLTVV.

The J gene is TRBJ2-2, the V gene TRBV6-4; 7 bases are a match to TRBD2. The CDR3 totals 14 residues. Germline V CDR1 and CDR2: MRHNA, SNTAGT. V lost 6 bases to trimming and J lost 5 bases; unmatched junction nucleotides: 6. In nucleotides, the CDR3 is TGTGCCAGCAGACCGACTAGCAGGACCGGGGAGCTGTTTTTT. Its protein product is CASRPTSRTGELFF.